This T cell receptor (beta chain) is drawn from a study of early T cells in non-severe SARS-CoV-2 infection. Separate cDNA molecules each had unique molecular identifiers attached to them. MiXCR, run by TCRdb on the 5' RACE reads, gives a single entry per CDR3 protein. The data contain fewer than 30,000 distinct CDR3 sequences, over 4.5% of them singletons. In its sample, this clonotype was seen many times. The sequence came from an adult who was a healthcare worker with PCR-confirmed SARS-CoV-2 infection or an uninfected control (not recorded which). The specimen sequenced was whole blood.

Here the CDR3 DNA reads TGTGCCAGCAGTTCCCGGGACAGGGGGAGCTATGGCTACACCTTC. Amino acids: CASSSRDRGSYGYTF. J is TRBJ1-2 and V is TRBV27; 11 nucleotides line up with TRBD1. Looked up from germline, CDR1 is MNHEY and CDR2 is SMNVEV (reference sequence). The V gene end was trimmed by 4 bases and the J gene end by 4 bases; junction bases not matched to a gene: 5. The CDR3 loop spans 15 amino acids.